Listed below are T cell receptor beta chains from one sample, sequenced in a study of cytomegalovirus exposure and HLA in healthy donors. This table comes from immunoSEQ multiplex PCR, and its TCRdb copy is limited to in-frame clones, with some not included. The data contain approximately 120,000 clones, roughly a tenth of them singletons. Material for sequencing was PBMCs. These receptors originate from a woman aged 18-30 years in good health and CMV-seropositive. Each CDR3 is given with its conserved first and last residue. A D gene is named only where the DNA matches it firmly. Size is stated for part of the rows, as once, few or many counts, or as a class when the clone is expanded.

>many|TRBV5-4|NA|TRBJ2-2
CASSLGTVTGELFF
TGTGCCAGCAGCTTGGGGACAGTGACCGGGGAGCTGTTTTTT
>NA|TRBV5-8|NA|TRBJ1-1
CASSPRTEAFF
TGTGCCAGCAGCCCCCGCACTGAAGCTTTCTTT
>NA|TRBV27|TRBD1|TRBJ2-1
CASSISGTAFSSYNEQFF
TGTGCCAGCAGCATCTCCGGGACAGCATTTAGCTCCTACAATGAGCAGTTCTTC
>NA|TRBV28|TRBD1|TRBJ1-1
CASTPTGMGTEAFF
TGTGCCAGCACCCCGACAGGGATGGGCACTGAAGCTTTCTTT
>few|TRBV9|NA|TRBJ2-2
CASSVPGKKGNTGELFF
TGTGCCAGCAGCGTACCCGGGAAGAAGGGGAACACCGGGGAGCTGTTTTTT
>NA|TRBV6-1|TRBD1|TRBJ2-7
CASTRTGQGYEQYF
TGTGCCAGCACCCGAACGGGACAGGGCTACGAGCAGTACTTC
>few|TRBV9|NA|TRBJ1-2
CASNRVAGVAYGYTF
TGTGCCAGCAATAGGGTCGCAGGGGTGGCCTATGGCTACACCTTC
>NA|TRBV2|TRBD2|TRBJ2-5
CASAVAGQETQYF
TGTGCCAGTGCCGTAGCGGGACAAGAGACCCAGTACTTC
>few|TRBV27|TRBD2|TRBJ2-1
CASSFGLAGRNEQFF
TGTGCCAGCAGTTTTGGACTAGCGGGAAGAAATGAGCAGTTCTTC
>NA|TRBV6-5|NA|TRBJ2-1
CASSYQGQPNEQFF
TGTGCCAGCAGTTACCAAGGACAGCCCAATGAGCAGTTCTTC
>few|TRBV6-1|TRBD1|TRBJ1-1
CASSQLPGGRTEAFF
TGTGCCAGCAGCCAACTTCCAGGGGGACGGACTGAAGCTTTCTTT
>few|TRBV10-1|TRBD1|TRBJ2-7
CASRPGQSDYEQYF
TGCGCCAGCAGGCCGGGACAGTCGGACTACGAGCAGTACTTC
>NA|TRBV19|NA|TRBJ2-7
CASSIDGGGRSSYEQYF
TGTGCCAGTAGTATAGATGGGGGAGGCAGGAGCTCCTACGAGCAGTACTTC
>NA|TRBV5-1|NA|TRBJ2-7
CASRVIPAASYEQYF
TGCGCCAGCAGAGTTATACCTGCGGCCTCCTACGAGCAGTACTTC
>NA|TRBV5-1|TRBD1|TRBJ2-3
CASSPGQGTDTQYF
TGCGCCAGCAGCCCAGGACAGGGCACAGATACGCAGTATTTT
>NA|TRBV28|NA|TRBJ1-1
CASVGVDYTEAFF
TGTGCCAGCGTGGGCGTCGATTACACTGAAGCTTTCTTT
>NA|TRBV6-1|NA|TRBJ2-1
CASSEERLYNEQFF
TGTGCCAGCAGTGAAGAAAGACTCTACAATGAGCAGTTCTTC
>NA|TRBV27|NA|TRBJ2-7
CASAGTPYSSYEQYF
TGTGCCAGCGCCGGGACACCTTACAGCTCCTACGAGCAGTACTTC